A single sample gave rise to the 3 T cell receptor beta chains below, sequenced in a study of breast tumors, draining lymph nodes, adjacent tissues. Breast cancer patients provided tissue from their axillary draining lymph nodes. TCRdb reanalysed the multiplex PCR reads using MiXCR and keeps one entry per CDR3 protein. The sample shows about 230,000 distinct CDR3 sequences, about 30% of them seen only once. The sample comprised axillary lymph node tissue. The receptors derive from a female donor with breast cancer. Some clones in this sample may be carry-over from other donors' samples.

This clonotype was observed a handful of times. The CDR3 DNA sequence: TGTGCCAGCAATACACAGGGAAAGGCTAATGAAAAACTGTTTTTT. Its protein is CASNTQGKANEKLFF. The V and J genes are TRBV28 and TRBJ1-4; D is possibly TRBD1 (6 bases). Germline V gene sequence: CDR1 MDHEN, CDR2 SYDVKM. CDR3 length equals 15 residues. Between the trimmed V and J ends, which lost 7 bases and 3 bases, there was a span of 15 bases. Looking up the rest from reference TRBV28 and TRBJ1-4 gives the full variable domain: DVKVTQSSRYLVKRTGEKVFLECVQDMDHENMFWYRQDPGLGLRLIYFSYDVKMKEKGDIPEGYSVSREKKERFSLILESASTNQTSMYLCASNTQGKANEKLFFGSGTQLSVL.

This clonotype has ten or more counts. V and J are TRBV29-1 and TRBJ2-7, with 7 nucleotides matching TRBD1. V lost 0 bases to trimming and J lost 4 bases; unmatched junction nucleotides: 9. CDR3 size: 15 residues. Looked up from germline, CDR1 is SQVTM and CDR2 is ANQGSEA. CDR3 in DNA: TGCAGCGTTGAAGAATGGCAGGGGGTAGGGTACGAGCAGTACTTC. It encodes CSVEEWQGVGYEQYF.

This clonotype was counted at least ten times. This chain links TRBV6-5 with TRBJ2-2, with D perhaps TRBD2 (5 bases). V was pared by 6 bases and J by 4 bases, with 12 bases between. CDR1 is MNHEY, CDR2 SVGAGI, per germline. This CDR3 is built from 14 residues. CDR3 sequence reads: CASRDSRATGELFF. DNA of the CDR3: TGTGCCAGCAGGGACTCCCGGGCCACCGGGGAGCTGTTTTTT.